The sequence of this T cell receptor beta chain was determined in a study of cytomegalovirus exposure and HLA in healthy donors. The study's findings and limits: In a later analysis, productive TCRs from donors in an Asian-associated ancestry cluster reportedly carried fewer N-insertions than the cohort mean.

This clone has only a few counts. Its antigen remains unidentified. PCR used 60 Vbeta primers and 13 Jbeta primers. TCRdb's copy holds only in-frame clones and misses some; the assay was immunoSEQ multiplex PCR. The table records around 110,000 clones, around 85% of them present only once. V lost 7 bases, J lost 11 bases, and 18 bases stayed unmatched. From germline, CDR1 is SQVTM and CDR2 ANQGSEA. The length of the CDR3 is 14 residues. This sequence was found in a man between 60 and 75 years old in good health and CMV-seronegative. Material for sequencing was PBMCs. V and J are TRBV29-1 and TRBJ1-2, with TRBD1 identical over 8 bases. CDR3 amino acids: CSGLYYDRGETYTF. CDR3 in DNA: TGCAGCGGCTTATACTATGACAGGGGTGAGACGTACACCTTC.